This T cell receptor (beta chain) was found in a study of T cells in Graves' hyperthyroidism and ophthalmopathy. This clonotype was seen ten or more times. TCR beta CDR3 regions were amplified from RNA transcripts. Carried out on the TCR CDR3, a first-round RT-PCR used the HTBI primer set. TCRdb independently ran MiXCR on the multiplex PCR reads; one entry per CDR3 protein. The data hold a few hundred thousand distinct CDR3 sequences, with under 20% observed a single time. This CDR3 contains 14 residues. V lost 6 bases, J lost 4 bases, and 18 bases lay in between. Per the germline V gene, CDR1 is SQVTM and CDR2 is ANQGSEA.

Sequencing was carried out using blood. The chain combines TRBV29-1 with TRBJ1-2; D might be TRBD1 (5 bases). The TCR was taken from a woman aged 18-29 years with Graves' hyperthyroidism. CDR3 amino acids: CSVEHGQGTYGYTF. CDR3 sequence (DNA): TGCAGCGTCGAGCATGGGCAGGGTACCTATGGCTACACCTTC. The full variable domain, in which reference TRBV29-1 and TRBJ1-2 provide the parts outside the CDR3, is SAVISQKPSRDICQRGTSLTIQCQVDSQVTMMFWYRQQPGQSLTLIATANQGSEATYESGFVIDKFPISRPNLTFSTLTVSNMSPEDSSIYLCSVEHGQGTYGYTFGSGTRLTVV.